These 24 T cell receptor beta chains came from one sample sequenced in a study of memory CD4+ T cells and cytomegalovirus serostatus. The table came from immunoSEQ multiplex PCR; TCRdb's copy has only in-frame clones and leaves some out. This table holds about 50,000 clones, roughly 82% found once. Single viable CD3+CD4+CD8-CD45RO+ cells were sorted as the memory CD4+ T cells. The sequenced material came from memory CD4+ T cells from blood. The origin of the receptors is an adult in good health and CMV-seronegative.

CDR3 DNA sequence: TGCAGCGTTGGTCGGAGCACTGAAGCTTTCTTT. It encodes CSVGRSTEAFF. V gene TRBV20-1 combines with J gene TRBJ1-1; no firm D call. The CDR3 runs to 11 residues. Per germline, CDR1 DFQATT and CDR2 SNEGSKA (reference sequence).

The chain employs TRBV2 and TRBJ1-1; D might be TRBD1 (6 bases). The CDR3 has 12 residues. The V end was cut by 10 bases, the J end by 4 bases, with 13 bases between. Germline CDR1 reads SNHLY; CDR2 reads FYNNEI. This CDR3 reads CATTGYGTEAFF. CDR3 sequence (DNA): TGTGCCACTACAGGGTATGGCACTGAAGCTTTCTTT.

The gene calls are TRBV6-1 and TRBJ2-2; D call uncertain. This CDR3 region has 14 residues. V was clipped by 7 bases and J by 2 bases, with 11 bases between them. From germline, CDR1 is MNHNS and CDR2 SASEGT. As DNA, the CDR3 is TGTGCCAGCACCACGGTGGGTAACACCGGGGAGCTGTTTTTT. Protein product: CASTTVGNTGELFF.

The chain employs TRBV6-1 and TRBJ1-4; no clear D. The V gene lost 8 bases and the J gene lost 8 bases, with 12 bases spanning the gap. CDR3 length equals 12 residues. The V gene's germline CDR1 is MNHNS and CDR2 SASEGT. The CDR3 region is CASGPHREKLFF. CDR3 bases: TGTGCCAGCGGGCCTCATAGAGAAAAACTGTTTTTT.

The chain is built from TRBV6-6 and TRBJ2-3; 9 bases fit TRBD1. Germline V lookup: CDR1 MNHNY, CDR2 SVGAGI (reference sequence). The CDR3 spans 15 residues. The junction had 10 bases not matched to a gene; V was cut back by 7 bases and J by 5 bases. This CDR3 is CASTTYRGPIDTQYF. DNA of the CDR3: TGTGCCAGCACCACCTACAGGGGGCCGATAGATACGCAGTATTTT.

The rearrangement joins TRBV14 to TRBJ2-5; no clear D gene. The CDR3 spans 14 residues. Germline V gives CDR1 SGHDN, CDR2 FVKESK. V was cut by 4 bases and J by 9 bases, with 18 bases left in between. CDR3 DNA sequence: TGTGCCAGCAGCCCCCAGATCAGTGTAGGAGCCCAGTACTTC. Translated, it gives CASSPQISVGAQYF.

The chain joins TRBV7-2 to TRBJ2-7, with D perhaps TRBD2 (6 bases). Germline V CDR1 and CDR2: SGHTA, FQGNSA. This CDR3 is 16 amino acids long. Between the trimmed V and J ends, which lost 1 base and 5 bases, there was a span of 18 bases. The CDR3 sequence: CASSLGGSVEGHEQYF. CDR3 nucleotides: TGTGCCAGCAGCTTAGGGGGATCTGTGGAGGGCCACGAGCAGTACTTC.

V gene TRBV2 combines with J gene TRBJ2-5; 13 bases fit TRBD2. CDR1 is SNHLY, CDR2 FYNNEI, per germline. The CDR3 is 16 residues long. V lost 5 bases and J lost 7; bases outside the gene matches: 10. The CDR3 DNA is TGTGCCAGCAGTACGACTAGCGGGGGGCGAGGAGGGACCCAGTACTTC. This sequence encodes CASSTTSGGRGGTQYF.

This clone came up a few times. This chain connects TRBV6-1 to TRBJ1-3, with 9 nucleotides matching TRBD1. Germline V gene lookup returns CDR1 MNHNS and CDR2 SASEGT. This CDR3 has 16 amino acids. V was pared by 3 bases and J by 4 bases, with 7 bases of the junction left unmatched. As DNA, the CDR3 is TGTGCCAGCAGTGATCCGGGACAGGGTCGCGGAAACACCATATATTTT. This encodes CASSDPGQGRGNTIYF.

The table lists this clone with a count of one. The chain combines TRBV7-6 with TRBJ2-1; possibly TRBD1 or TRBD2 for D (6 bases each). Trimming stripped 2 bases from V and 9 bases from J, with 11 bases between. The CDR3 is 13 amino acids. Germline V lookup: CDR1 SGHVS, CDR2 FNYEAQ. The CDR3 DNA is TGTGCCAGCAGCTTAAGAGGGGGAGGTGAGCAGTTCTTC. Protein sequence: CASSLRGGGEQFF.

This sequence joins TRBV5-1 and TRBJ2-7, with 15 bases that match TRBD2. Losses at the gene ends were 4 bases for V and 4 bases for J; bases not matched to a gene: 6. The CDR3 extends over 16 amino acids. CDR1 and CDR2 from the germline V gene are SGHRS and YFSETQ. The CDR3 DNA follows: TGCGCCAGCAGCCCCCGGACTAGCGGGGGGGGGTACGAGCAGTACTTC. Translating it yields CASSPRTSGGGYEQYF.

This clone has just a few counts. This chain links TRBV10-3 with TRBJ1-1; D is ambiguous. V dropped 3 bases and J dropped 4 bases, with 18 bases sitting between them. The CDR3 consists of 16 residues. Per the germline V gene, CDR1 is ENHRY and CDR2 is SYGVKD. The CDR3: CAISDRRQGFGTEAFF. In DNA form, the CDR3 reads TGTGCCATCAGTGACCGCCGCCAAGGGTTTGGCACTGAAGCTTTCTTT.

J is TRBJ2-5 and V is TRBV11-2; D unclear. CDR1 SGHAT and CDR2 FQNNGV come from the germline V gene. The germline V and J ends were trimmed by 1 base and 1 base, with 16 bases remaining between them. The CDR3 consists of 17 residues. The CDR3 spells CASSLVWQAALQETQYF. CDR3 coding DNA: TGTGCCAGCAGCTTAGTCTGGCAGGCCGCTCTCCAAGAGACCCAGTACTTC.

The chain employs TRBV6-6 and TRBJ1-5, with D unresolved. The germline V gene has CDR1 MNHNY and CDR2 SVGAGI (reference sequence). This CDR3 has 14 residues. V gave up 6 bases and J gave up 1 base, with 10 bases separating them. CDR3 bases: TGTGCCAGCAGCCTCGACACCAGCAATCAGCCCCAGCATTTT. Protein product: CASSLDTSNQPQHF.

The rearrangement links TRBV10-2 to TRBJ1-5; TRBD1 might be the D (5 bases). The length of the CDR3 is 13 residues. The germline CDR1 and CDR2 sequences are WSHSY and SAAADI. Trimming took off 6 bases at V and 7 bases at J, with 13 bases between the two ends. The CDR3 sequence is CASSLGQAQPQHF. The CDR3 DNA reads TGCGCCAGCAGCCTGGGGCAGGCGCAGCCCCAGCATTTT.

The chain uses TRBV2 and TRBJ1-4; maybe TRBD1 (5 bases). The CDR3 consists of 14 residues. Germline loops: CDR1 SNHLY, CDR2 FYNNEI. Trimming took off 3 bases at V and 3 bases at J, with 8 bases between the two ends. The CDR3 region has the DNA TGTGCCAGCAGTGACAGGGTAGCTAATGAAAAACTGTTTTTT. It codes for CASSDRVANEKLFF.

The chain employs TRBV5-4 and TRBJ2-1, with 12 bases identical to TRBD2. CDR3 length: 16 residues. V shed 1 base, J shed 8 bases, and the junction held 7 bases outside the gene matches. The germline V gene has CDR1 SGHNT and CDR2 YYREEE (reference sequence). The CDR3 loop is CASSLTSGGTGDEQFF. CDR3 coding DNA: TGTGCCAGCAGCTTGACTAGCGGGGGGACCGGCGATGAGCAGTTCTTC.

The chain has TRBV5-8 and TRBJ2-1, with no clear D. CDR1 and CDR2 from the germline V gene are SGHTS and YDEGEE. V was shortened by 0 bases and J by 5 bases, with 3 bases between the two germline ends. This CDR3 has 12 amino acids. The CDR3 protein is CASSLGHNEQFF. CDR3 coding DNA: TGTGCCAGCAGCTTGGGACACAATGAGCAGTTCTTC.

The V gene is TRBV7-2, the J gene TRBJ2-5, with 7 bases identical to TRBD2. J gave up 1 base and V 2 bases, and 7 bases lay outside the gene matches. This CDR3 is built from 16 residues. Germline values: CDR1 SGHTA, CDR2 FQGNSA. CDR3 sequence (DNA): TGTGCCAGCAGCTTAACCTGGTCTAGCGGCCAAGAGACCCAGTACTTC. It is translated as CASSLTWSSGQETQYF.

The chain carries TRBV15 and TRBJ2-2, with 9 bases identical to TRBD1. Germline CDR1 LNHNV, CDR2 YYDKDF (reference sequence). J gave up 1 base and V 6 bases, and 3 bases lay outside the gene matches. The CDR3 is 15 residues long. CDR3 coding DNA: TGTGCCACCAGGAGGACAGGGGTGAACACCGGGGAGCTGTTTTTT. This encodes CATRRTGVNTGELFF.

This clone was found a few times. Here the CDR3 DNA reads TGTGCCAGCTCATCGACAGTGAACACTGAAGCTTTCTTT. Translating gives CASSSTVNTEAFF. The chain carries TRBV18 and TRBJ1-1; a weak D match, TRBD1 (5 bases). The CDR3 is made up of 13 amino acids. Germline CDR1 is KGHSH and CDR2 is LQKENI. V was trimmed by 5 bases and J by 0 bases, leaving 7 bases between them.

The chain combines TRBV25-1 with TRBJ2-3; 13 bases align to TRBD2. Germline V gene data show CDR1 as MGHDK and CDR2 as SYGVNS. The CDR3 covers 14 residues. With V trimmed by 6 bases and J by 4 bases, 1 base remained unmatched. CDR3 coding DNA: TGTGCCAGCAGAGGACTAGCGGGGGCAGATACGCAGTATTTT. Translation gives CASRGLAGADTQYF.

This clone has only a few counts. The V and J genes are TRBV2 and TRBJ2-3; the D is unclear. The V and J ends lost 0 bases and 8 bases respectively, with 9 bases between them. This CDR3 has 13 amino acids. CDR1 and CDR2 (germline): SNHLY, FYNNEI. Written as DNA, the CDR3 is TGTGCCAGCAGTGAAGCTAACCAACCTACGCAGTATTTT. The encoded protein is CASSEANQPTQYF. Filled out from reference TRBV2 and TRBJ2-3, the complete variable domain reads EPEVTQTPSHQVTQMGQEVILRCVPISNHLYFYWYRQILGQKVEFLVSFYNNEISEKSEIFDDQFSVERPDGSNFTLKIRSTKLEDSAMYFCASSEANQPTQYFGPGTRLTVL.

The rearrangement joins TRBV19 to TRBJ1-4; D ambiguous. Trimming removed 4 bases from V and 5 bases from J, with 8 bases in between. CDR1 is LNHDA and CDR2 is SQIVND in the germline V gene (reference sequence). CDR3 size: 13 residues. The CDR3 DNA is TGTGCCAGTAGTACGGGAAGAAATGAAAAACTGTTTTTT. Translation gives CASSTGRNEKLFF.